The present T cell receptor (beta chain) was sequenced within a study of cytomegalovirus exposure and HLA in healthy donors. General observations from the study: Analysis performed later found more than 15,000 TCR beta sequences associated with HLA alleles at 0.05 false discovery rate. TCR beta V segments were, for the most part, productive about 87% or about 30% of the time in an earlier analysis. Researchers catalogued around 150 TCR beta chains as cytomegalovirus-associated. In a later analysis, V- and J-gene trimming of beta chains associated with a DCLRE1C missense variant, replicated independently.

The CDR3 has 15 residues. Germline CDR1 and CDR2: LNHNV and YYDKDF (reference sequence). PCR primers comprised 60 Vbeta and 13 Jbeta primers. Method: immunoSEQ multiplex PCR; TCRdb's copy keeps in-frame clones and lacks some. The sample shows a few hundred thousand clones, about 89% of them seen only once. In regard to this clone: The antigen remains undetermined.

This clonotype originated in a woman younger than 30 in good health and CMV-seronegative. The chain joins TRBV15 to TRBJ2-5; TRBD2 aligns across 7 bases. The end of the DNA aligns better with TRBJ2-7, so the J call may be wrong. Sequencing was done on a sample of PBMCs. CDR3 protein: CATSRDRGRAYEQYF. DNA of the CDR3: TGTGCCACCAGCAGAGATCGGGGGAGGGCCTACGAGCAGTACTTC.